Listed here are 5 T cell receptor beta chains from one sample, sequenced in a study of cytomegalovirus exposure and HLA in healthy donors. The PCR made use of 60 Vbeta and 13 Jbeta primers. Clones were sequenced by immunoSEQ multiplex PCR, and TCRdb holds only the in-frame ones, with some missing. The sample holds some 160,000 clones, 70% to 80% seen once. Source material: PBMCs. These receptors were obtained from a woman aged 40 to 50 in good health and CMV-seronegative.

The gene calls are TRBV7-2 and TRBJ2-2, with a possible D match to TRBD2 (5 bases). Deletions cut 0 bases from V and 0 bases from J, with 8 bases between. The CDR3 loop spans 16 amino acids. Germline V lookup: CDR1 SGHTA, CDR2 FQGNSA. The chain's CDR3 is CASSLATGSNTGELFF. The CDR3 coding sequence is TGTGCCAGCAGCTTAGCGACGGGGTCGAACACCGGGGAGCTGTTTTTT.

The rearrangement joins TRBV7-2 to TRBJ1-2; perhaps TRBD1 as D (6 bases). Trimming removed 1 base at V and 8 bases at J, with 14 bases between. This CDR3 is 14 amino acids long. Germline V gene data show CDR1 as SGHTA and CDR2 as FQGNSA. The CDR3 reads CASSLDPGVEGYTF. The CDR3 DNA sequence: TGTGCCAGCAGCTTAGATCCAGGGGTAGAGGGCTACACCTTC.

V and J are TRBV30 and TRBJ2-1; no firm D call. The CDR3 loop spans 13 amino acids. The V end was cut by 4 bases, the J end by 3 bases, with 10 bases between. The germline V gene has CDR1 GTSNPN and CDR2 SVGIG (reference sequence). This CDR3 is CAWKRSHYNEQFF. CDR3 DNA sequence: TGTGCCTGGAAAAGGAGCCACTACAATGAGCAGTTCTTC.

V usage is TRBV7-9 and J usage is TRBJ2-2; 10 nucleotides align to TRBD2. V lost 6 bases to trimming and J lost 5 bases; unmatched junction nucleotides: 6. Germline lookup yields CDR1 SEHNR and CDR2 FQNEAQ (reference sequence). This CDR3 comprises 15 residues. The CDR3 nucleotides are TGTGCCAGCAGAACGACTAGCGGGCTGACCGGGGAGCTGTTTTTT. Translated, it gives CASRTTSGLTGELFF. The variable domain in full, with the rest retrieved from reference TRBV7-9 and TRBJ2-2, is DTGVSQNPRHKITKRGQNVTFRCDPISEHNRLYWYRQTLGQGPEFLTYFQNEAQLEKSRLLSDRFSAERPKGSFSTLEIQRTEQGDSAMYLCASRTTSGLTGELFFGEGSRLTVL.

The chain is built from TRBV12-5 and TRBJ2-2, with TRBD2 matching 12 bases. From germline, CDR1 is LGHNT and CDR2 FRNRAP. This CDR3 comprises 16 residues. V was clipped by 6 bases and J by 5 bases; unmatched bases: 7. CDR3 sequence reads: CASGRNGLAGTGELFF. The CDR3 DNA follows: TGTGCTAGTGGACGGAACGGACTAGCGGGGACCGGGGAGCTGTTTTTT. Supplemented by reference TRBV12-5 and TRBJ2-2, the full variable domain reads DARVTQTPRHKVTEMGQEVTMRCQPILGHNTVFWYRQTMMQGLELLAYFRNRAPLDDSGMPKDRFSAEMPDATLATLKIQPSEPRDSAVYFCASGRNGLAGTGELFFGEGSRLTVL.